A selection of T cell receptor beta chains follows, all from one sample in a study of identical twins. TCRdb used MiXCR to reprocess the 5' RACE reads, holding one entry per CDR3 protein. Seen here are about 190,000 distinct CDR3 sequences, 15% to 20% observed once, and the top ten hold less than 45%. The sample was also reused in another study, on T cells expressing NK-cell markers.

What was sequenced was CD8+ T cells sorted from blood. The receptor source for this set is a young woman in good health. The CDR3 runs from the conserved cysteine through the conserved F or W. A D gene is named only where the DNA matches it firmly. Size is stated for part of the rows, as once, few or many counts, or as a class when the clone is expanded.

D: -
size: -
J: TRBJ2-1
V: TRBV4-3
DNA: TGCGCCAGCAGCCAAGATCCTAGCGATCGGGATGAGCAGTTCTTC
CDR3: CASSQDPSDRDEQFF

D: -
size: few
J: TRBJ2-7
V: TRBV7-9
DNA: TGTGCCAGCAGCCCCGAGGGGGTTCCCTACGAGCAGTACTTC
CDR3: CASSPEGVPYEQYF

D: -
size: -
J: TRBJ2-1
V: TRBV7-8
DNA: TGTGCCAGCAGCCCGATGACAGGACGCTCCTACAATGAGCAGTTCTTC
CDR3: CASSPMTGRSYNEQFF

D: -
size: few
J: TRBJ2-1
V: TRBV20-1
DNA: TGCAGTGCTAGAGATGGTCGAGGCGGGACATCCAATGAGCAGTTCTTC
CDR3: CSARDGRGGTSNEQFF

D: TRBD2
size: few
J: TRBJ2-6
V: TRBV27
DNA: TGTGCCAGCAGTTTTCTAGCGGGAGGCTCTGGGGCCAACGTCCTGACTTTC
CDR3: CASSFLAGGSGANVLTF

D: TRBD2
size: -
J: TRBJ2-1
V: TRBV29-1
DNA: TGCAGCGCCCTGGGCGGGGGGAGCTCCTACAATGAGCAGTTCTTC
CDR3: CSALGGGSSYNEQFF

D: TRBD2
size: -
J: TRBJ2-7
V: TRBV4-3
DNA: TGCGCCAGCAGTGTTACTAGCGCCTCCTACGAGCAGTACTTC
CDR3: CASSVTSASYEQYF

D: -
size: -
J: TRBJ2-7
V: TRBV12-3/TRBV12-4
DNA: TGTGCCAGCAGCCCTTCCCCCACAAGCTCCTACGAGCAGTACTTC
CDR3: CASSPSPTSSYEQYF

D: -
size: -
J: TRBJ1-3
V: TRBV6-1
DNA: TGTGCCAGCAGTCAGGACAGTGCTGGAAACACCATATATTTT
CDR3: CASSQDSAGNTIYF

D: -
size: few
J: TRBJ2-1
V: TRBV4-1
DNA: TGCGCCAGCAGCCAAGATCTGGGCAGTTACAATGAGCAGTTCTTC
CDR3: CASSQDLGSYNEQFF

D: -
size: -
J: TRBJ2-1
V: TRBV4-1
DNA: TGCGCCAGCAGCCAAGTGTGGGCGCCCTCCTACAATGAGCAGTTCTTC
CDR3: CASSQVWAPSYNEQFF

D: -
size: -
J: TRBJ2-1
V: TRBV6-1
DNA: TGTGCCAGCAGTGAATGGGGTAGAGCGACCACCTACAATGAGCAGTTCTTC
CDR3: CASSEWGRATTYNEQFF

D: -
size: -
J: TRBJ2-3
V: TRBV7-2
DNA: TGTGCCAGCAGCCCCTTCGTACAGGGTGGAGATACGCAGTATTTT
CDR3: CASSPFVQGGDTQYF

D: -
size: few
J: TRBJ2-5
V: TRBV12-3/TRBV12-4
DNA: TGTGCCAGCGGGGGGACGGAAGAGACCCAGTACTTC
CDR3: CASGGTEETQYF

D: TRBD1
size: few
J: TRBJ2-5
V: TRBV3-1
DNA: TGTGCCAGCAGCTACTTTAGAAACGGACAGGCCGAAGAGACCCAGTACTTC
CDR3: CASSYFRNGQAEETQYF

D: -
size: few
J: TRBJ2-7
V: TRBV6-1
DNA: TGTGCCACCTGGGGGGGCGCCTACGAGCAGTACTTC
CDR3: CATWGGAYEQYF

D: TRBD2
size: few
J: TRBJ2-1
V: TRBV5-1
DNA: TGCGCCAGCAGCTTGGGGCTAGCGGGACCGGATGAGCAGTTCTTC
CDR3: CASSLGLAGPDEQFF

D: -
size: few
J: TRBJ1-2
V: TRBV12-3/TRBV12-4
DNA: TGTGCCAGCAGTTTAATTGGGTACTATGGCTACACCTTC
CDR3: CASSLIGYYGYTF

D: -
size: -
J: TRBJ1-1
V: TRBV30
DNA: TGTGCCTGGAGTGTAATGAGGGATGAAGCTTTCTTT
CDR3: CAWSVMRDEAFF

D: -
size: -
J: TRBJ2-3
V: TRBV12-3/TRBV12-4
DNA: TGTGCCAGCAGTTTAGGTCCTCTCGGGGATACGCAGTATTTT
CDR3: CASSLGPLGDTQYF

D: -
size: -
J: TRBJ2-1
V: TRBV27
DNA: TGTGCCAGCAGTTCACTCCGACTAGGTACCGACAATGAGCAGTTCTTC
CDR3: CASSSLRLGTDNEQFF

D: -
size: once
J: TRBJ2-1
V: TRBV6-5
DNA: TGTGCCAGCAGTTTCAGGCGCGGGGCGGTGTACAATGAGCAGTTCTTC
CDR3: CASSFRRGAVYNEQFF